This T cell receptor beta chain was obtained from a study of siplizumab effects on memory and regulatory T cells. The CDR3 spans 15 residues. The V and J ends lost 4 bases and 10 bases, in that order; junction bases with no gene match: 12. Looked up from germline, CDR1 is WSHSY and CDR2 is SAAADI. Sequenced by immunoSEQ multiplex PCR; TCRdb stores in-frame clones only, minus some. The sample shows 85,000 to 130,000 clones, roughly 94% of them seen only once. This TCR was sampled from a human donor in good health. Sequencing was carried out using Tregs sorted from blood. The rearrangement links TRBV10-2 to TRBJ2-1, with 8 positions matching TRBD2. The chain's CDR3 is CASSGSGSPGGEQFF. The CDR3 region has the DNA TGCGCCAGCAGTGGAAGCGGGAGCCCCGGGGGGGAGCAGTTCTTC.